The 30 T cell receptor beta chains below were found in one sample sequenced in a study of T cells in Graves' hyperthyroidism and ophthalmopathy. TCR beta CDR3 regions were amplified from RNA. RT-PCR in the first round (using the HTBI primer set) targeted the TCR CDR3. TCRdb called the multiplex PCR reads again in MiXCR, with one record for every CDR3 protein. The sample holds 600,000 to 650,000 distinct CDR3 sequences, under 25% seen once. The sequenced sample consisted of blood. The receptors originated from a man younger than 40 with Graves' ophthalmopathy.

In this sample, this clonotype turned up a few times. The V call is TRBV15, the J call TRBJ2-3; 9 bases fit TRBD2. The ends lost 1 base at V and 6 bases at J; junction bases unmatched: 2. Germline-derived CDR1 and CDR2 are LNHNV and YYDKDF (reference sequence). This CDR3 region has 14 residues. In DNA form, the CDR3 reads TGTGCCACCAGCAGAGCAGGACTAGCGGATACGCAGTATTTT. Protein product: CATSRAGLADTQYF.

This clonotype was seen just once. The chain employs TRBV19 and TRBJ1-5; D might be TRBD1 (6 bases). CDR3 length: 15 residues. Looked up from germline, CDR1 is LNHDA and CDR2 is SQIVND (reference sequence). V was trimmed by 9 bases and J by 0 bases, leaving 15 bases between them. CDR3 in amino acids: CASLGQIYSNQPQHF. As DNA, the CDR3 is TGTGCCAGCTTAGGACAGATTTATAGCAATCAGCCCCAGCATTTT.

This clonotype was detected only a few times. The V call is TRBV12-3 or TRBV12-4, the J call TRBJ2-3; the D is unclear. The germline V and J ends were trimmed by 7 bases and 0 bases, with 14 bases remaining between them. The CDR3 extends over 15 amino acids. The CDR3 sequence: CASNPNSPSTDTQYF. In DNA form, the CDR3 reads TGTGCCAGCAACCCGAACAGCCCTAGCACAGATACGCAGTATTTT.

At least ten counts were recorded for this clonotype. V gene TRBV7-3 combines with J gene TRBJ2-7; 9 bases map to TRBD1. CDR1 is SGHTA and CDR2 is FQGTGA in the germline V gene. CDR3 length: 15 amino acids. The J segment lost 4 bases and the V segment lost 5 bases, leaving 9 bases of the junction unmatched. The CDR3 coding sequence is TGTGCCAGCAGCCTTACCTCGGGACAGGGTTACGAGCAGTACTTC. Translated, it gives CASSLTSGQGYEQYF.

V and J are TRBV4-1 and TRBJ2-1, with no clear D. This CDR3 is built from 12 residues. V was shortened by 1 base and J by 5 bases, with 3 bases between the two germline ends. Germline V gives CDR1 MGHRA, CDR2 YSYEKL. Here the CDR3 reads CASSQGHNEQFF. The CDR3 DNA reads TGCGCCAGCAGCCAAGGGCACAATGAGCAGTTCTTC.

CDR3 DNA: TGTGCCAGCAGTTTAGGGGGTTTCTACAATGAGCAGTTCTTC. Translated: CASSLGGFYNEQFF. This chain uses TRBV27 with TRBJ2-1, with D possibly called TRBD1 or TRBD2 (5 bases each). V was clipped by 2 bases and J by 3 bases, with 8 bases between them. Germline V gene data show CDR1 as MNHEY and CDR2 as SMNVEV (reference sequence). CDR3 size: 14 residues.

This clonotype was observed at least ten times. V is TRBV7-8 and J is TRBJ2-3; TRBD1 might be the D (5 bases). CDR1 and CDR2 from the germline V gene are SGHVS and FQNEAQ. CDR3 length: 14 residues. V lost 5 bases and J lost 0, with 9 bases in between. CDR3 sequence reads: CASSPRQSTDTQYF. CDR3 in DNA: TGTGCCAGCAGCCCGAGACAGAGCACAGATACGCAGTATTTT. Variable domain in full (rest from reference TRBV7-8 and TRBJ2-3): GAGVSQSPRYKVAKRGQDVALRCDPISGHVSLFWYQQALGQGPEFLTYFQNEAQLDKSGLPSDRFFAERPEGSVSTLKIQRTQQEDSAVYLCASSPRQSTDTQYFGPGTRLTVL.

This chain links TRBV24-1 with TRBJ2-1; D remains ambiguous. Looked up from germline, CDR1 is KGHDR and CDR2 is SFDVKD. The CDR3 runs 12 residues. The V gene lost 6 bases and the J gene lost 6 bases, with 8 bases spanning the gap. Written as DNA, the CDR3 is TGTGCCACCAGTTCTATGGGCAATGAGCAGTTCTTC. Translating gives CATSSMGNEQFF.

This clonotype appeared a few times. CDR3 nucleotides: TGTGCCAGCAGGAGGGACAGGAGCCATAATTCACCCCTCCACTTT. It specifies CASRRDRSHNSPLHF. The chain combines TRBV6-1 with TRBJ1-6, with 8 bases lining up with TRBD1. The CDR3 extends over 15 amino acids. The junction had 6 bases not matched to a gene; V was cut back by 6 bases and J by 5 bases. Germline lookup yields CDR1 MNHNS and CDR2 SASEGT.

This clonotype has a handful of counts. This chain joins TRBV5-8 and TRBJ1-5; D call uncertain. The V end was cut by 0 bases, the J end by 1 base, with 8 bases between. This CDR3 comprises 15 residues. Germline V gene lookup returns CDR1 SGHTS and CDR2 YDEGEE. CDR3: CASSLGRMSNQPQHF. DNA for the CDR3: TGTGCCAGCAGCTTGGGCCGAATGAGCAATCAGCCCCAGCATTTT.

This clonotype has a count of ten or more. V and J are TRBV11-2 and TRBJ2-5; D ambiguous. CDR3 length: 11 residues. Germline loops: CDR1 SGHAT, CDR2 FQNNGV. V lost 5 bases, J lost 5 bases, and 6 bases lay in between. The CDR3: CASSHAETQYF. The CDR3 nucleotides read TGTGCCAGCAGCCACGCGGAGACCCAGTACTTC.

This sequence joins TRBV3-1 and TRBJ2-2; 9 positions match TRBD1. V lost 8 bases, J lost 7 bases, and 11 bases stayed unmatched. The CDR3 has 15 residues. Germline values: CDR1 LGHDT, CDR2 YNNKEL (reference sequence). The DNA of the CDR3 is TGTGCCAGCGGAAGAGGAACAGGGGGCTTCGGGGAGCTGTTTTTT. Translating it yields CASGRGTGGFGELFF.

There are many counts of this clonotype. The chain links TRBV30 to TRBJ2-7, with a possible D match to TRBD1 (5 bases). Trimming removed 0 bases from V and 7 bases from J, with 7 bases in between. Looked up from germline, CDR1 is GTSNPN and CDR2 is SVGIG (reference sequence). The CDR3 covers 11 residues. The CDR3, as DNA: TGTGCCTGGAGTGTACAGGTGGAGCAGTACTTC. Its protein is CAWSVQVEQYF. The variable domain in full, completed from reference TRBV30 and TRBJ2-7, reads SQTIHQWPATLVQPVGSPLSLECTVEGTSNPNLYWYRQAAGRGLQLLFYSVGIGQISSEVPQNLSASRPQDRQFILSSKKLLLSDSGFYLCAWSVQVEQYFGPGTRLTVT.

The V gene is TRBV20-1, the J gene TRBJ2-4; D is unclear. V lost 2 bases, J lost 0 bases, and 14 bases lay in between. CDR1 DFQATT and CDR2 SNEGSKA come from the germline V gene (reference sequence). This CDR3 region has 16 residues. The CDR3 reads CSARPKKGLAKNIQYF. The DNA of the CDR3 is TGCAGTGCTAGACCTAAAAAGGGATTAGCCAAAAACATTCAGTACTTC.

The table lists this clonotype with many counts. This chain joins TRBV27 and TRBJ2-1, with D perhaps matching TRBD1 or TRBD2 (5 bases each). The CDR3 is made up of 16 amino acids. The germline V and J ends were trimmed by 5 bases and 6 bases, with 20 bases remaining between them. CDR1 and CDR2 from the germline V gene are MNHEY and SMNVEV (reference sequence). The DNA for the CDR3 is TGTGCCAGCAGTCTCATACCGGGACCAAGGGGCAATGAGCAGTTCTTC. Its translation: CASSLIPGPRGNEQFF.

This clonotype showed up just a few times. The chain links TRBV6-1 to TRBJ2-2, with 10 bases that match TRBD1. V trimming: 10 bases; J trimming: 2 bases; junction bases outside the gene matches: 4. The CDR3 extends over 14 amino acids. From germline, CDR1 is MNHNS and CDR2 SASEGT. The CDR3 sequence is CATGDRGNTGELFF. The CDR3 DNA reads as TGTGCCACGGGGGACAGGGGAAACACCGGGGAGCTGTTTTTT.

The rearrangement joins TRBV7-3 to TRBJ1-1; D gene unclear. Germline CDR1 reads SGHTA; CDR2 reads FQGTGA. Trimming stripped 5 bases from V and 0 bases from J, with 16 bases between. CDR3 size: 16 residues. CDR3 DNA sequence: TGTGCCAGCAGCCCCGAACAGTTCCTCATGAACACTGAAGCTTTCTTT. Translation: CASSPEQFLMNTEAFF.

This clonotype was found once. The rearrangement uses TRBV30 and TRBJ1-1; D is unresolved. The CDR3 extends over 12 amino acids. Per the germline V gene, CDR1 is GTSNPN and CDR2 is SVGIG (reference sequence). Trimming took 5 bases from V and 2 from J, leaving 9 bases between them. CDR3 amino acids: CAWGPGNTEAFF. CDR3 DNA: TGTGCCTGGGGGCCGGGTAACACTGAAGCTTTCTTT.

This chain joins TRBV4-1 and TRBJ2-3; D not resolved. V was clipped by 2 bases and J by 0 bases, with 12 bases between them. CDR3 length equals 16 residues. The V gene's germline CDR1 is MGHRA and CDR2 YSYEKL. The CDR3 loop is CASSQLLRKSTDTQYF. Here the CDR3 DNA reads TGCGCCAGCAGCCAACTGCTGCGGAAAAGCACAGATACGCAGTATTTT.

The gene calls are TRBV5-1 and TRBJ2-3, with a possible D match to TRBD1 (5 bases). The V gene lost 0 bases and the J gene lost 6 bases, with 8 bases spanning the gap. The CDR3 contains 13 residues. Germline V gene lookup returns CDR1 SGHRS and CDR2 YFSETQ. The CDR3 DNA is TGCGCCAGCAGCTTGGGACAGATGGATACGCAGTATTTT. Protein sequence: CASSLGQMDTQYF.

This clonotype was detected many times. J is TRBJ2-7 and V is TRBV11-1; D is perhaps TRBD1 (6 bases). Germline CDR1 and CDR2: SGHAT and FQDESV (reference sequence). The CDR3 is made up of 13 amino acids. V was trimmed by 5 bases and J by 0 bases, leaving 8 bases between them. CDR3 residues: CASSGTTSYEQYF. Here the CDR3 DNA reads TGTGCCAGCAGCGGGACAACCTCCTACGAGCAGTACTTC.

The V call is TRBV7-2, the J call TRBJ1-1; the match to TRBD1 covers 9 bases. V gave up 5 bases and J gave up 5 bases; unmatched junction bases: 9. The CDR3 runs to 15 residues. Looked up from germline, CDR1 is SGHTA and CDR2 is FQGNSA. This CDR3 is CASSRDRVTWTEAFF. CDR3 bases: TGTGCCAGCAGCAGGGACAGGGTTACTTGGACTGAAGCTTTCTTT.

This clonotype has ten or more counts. The CDR3 protein is CAWSVTGLEAFF. The CDR3 DNA sequence: TGTGCCTGGAGTGTGACCGGACTTGAAGCTTTCTTT. V gene TRBV30 combines with J gene TRBJ1-1, with D unresolved. This CDR3 is built from 12 residues. The germline V gene encodes CDR1 GTSNPN and CDR2 SVGIG (reference sequence). Trimming pared 0 bases from V and 7 bases from J, leaving 9 bases between.

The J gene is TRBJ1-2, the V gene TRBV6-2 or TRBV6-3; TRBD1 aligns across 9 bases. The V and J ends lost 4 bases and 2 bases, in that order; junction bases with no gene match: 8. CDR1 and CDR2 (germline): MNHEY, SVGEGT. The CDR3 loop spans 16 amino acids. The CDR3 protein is CASSFLRDRENYGYTF. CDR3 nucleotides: TGTGCCAGCAGTTTCCTCCGGGACAGGGAGAACTATGGCTACACCTTC.

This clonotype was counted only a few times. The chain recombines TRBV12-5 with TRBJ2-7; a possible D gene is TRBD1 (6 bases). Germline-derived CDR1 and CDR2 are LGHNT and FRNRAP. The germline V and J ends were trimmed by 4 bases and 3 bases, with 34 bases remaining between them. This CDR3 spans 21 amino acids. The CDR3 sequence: CASGSPPLTSNTGIRNYEQYF. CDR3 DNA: TGTGCTAGTGGTTCGCCCCCCCTCACCTCAAACACAGGGATTCGTAACTACGAGCAGTACTTC.

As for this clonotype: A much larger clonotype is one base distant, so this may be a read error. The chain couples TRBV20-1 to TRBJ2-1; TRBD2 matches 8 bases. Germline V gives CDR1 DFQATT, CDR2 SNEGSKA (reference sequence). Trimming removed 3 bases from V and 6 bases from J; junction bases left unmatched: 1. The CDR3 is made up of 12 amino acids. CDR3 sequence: CSASGRANEQFF. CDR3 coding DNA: TGCAGTGCTAGCGGGAGGGCCAATGAGCAGTTCTTC.

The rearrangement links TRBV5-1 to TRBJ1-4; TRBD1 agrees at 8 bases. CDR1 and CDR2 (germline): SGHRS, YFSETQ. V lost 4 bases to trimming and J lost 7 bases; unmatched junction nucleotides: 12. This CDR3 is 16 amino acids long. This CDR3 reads CASSLSGQGGSEKLFF. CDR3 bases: TGCGCCAGCAGCCTCTCCGGACAGGGAGGAAGTGAAAAACTGTTTTTT.

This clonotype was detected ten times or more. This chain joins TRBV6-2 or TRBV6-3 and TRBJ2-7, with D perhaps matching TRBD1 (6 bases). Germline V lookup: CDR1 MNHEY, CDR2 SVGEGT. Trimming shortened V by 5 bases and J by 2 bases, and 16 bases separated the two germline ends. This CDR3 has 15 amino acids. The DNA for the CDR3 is TGTGCCAGCAGTAAGAACAGGGAACCTCCCTACGAGCAGTACTTC. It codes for CASSKNREPPYEQYF.

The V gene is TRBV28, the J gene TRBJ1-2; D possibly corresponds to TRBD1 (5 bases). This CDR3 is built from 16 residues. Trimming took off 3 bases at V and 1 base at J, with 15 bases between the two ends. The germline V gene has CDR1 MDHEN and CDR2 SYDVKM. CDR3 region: CASSLGDSSYNYGYTF. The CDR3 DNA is TGTGCCAGCAGTTTGGGAGACAGCTCTTATAACTATGGCTACACCTTC.

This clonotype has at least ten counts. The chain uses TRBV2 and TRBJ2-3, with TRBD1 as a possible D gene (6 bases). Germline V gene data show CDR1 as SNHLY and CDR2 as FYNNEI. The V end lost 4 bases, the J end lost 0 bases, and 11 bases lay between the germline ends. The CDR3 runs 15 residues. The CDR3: CASSVDRASTDTQYF. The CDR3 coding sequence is TGTGCCAGCAGTGTGGACAGAGCTAGCACAGATACGCAGTATTTT.